This T cell receptor (beta chain) was sequenced during a study of blood T cell repertoires in COVID-19. Study-level information: The United States, Italy and Spain were the sources of the acute and convalescent COVID-19 samples.

Across about two dozen US areas, participants ranged in age from roughly 18 to 95 years. J gave up 5 bases and V 6 bases, and 8 bases lay outside the gene matches. Germline loops: CDR1 SGDLS, CDR2 YYNGEE. The CDR3 is 14 residues long. Clones were read by immunoSEQ multiplex PCR, and TCRdb kept only the in-frame ones, dropping some. The table shows roughly 190,000 clones, with approximately 73% occurring only once. This clonotype originated in a woman aged 50 to 65 with acute COVID-19. The sequencing input was PBMCs or T cells enriched from blood (not recorded which). The rearrangement joins TRBV9 to TRBJ1-2; TRBD1 matches 9 bases. As DNA, the CDR3 is TGTGCCAGCACCAATTGGGGACAGGGATATGGCTACACCTTC. Translated: CASTNWGQGYGYTF.